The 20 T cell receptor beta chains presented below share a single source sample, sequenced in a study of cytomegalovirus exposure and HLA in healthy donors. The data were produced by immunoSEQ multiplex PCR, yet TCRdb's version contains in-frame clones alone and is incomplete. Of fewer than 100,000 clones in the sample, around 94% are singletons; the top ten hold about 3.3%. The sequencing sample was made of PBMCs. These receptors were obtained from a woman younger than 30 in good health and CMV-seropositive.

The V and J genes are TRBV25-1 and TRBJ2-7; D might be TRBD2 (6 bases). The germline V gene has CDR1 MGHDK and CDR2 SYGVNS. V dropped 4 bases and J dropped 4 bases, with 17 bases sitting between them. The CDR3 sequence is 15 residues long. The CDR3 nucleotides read TGTGCCAGCAGTGTGGAGGGTGCTGTCGCGTACGAGCAGTACTTC. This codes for CASSVEGAVAYEQYF.

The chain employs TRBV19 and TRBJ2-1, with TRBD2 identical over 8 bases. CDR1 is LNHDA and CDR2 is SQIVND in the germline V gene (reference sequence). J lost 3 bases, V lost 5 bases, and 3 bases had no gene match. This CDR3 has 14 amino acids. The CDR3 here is CASSGGRNYNEQFF. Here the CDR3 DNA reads TGTGCCAGTAGTGGCGGGAGGAACTACAATGAGCAGTTCTTC.

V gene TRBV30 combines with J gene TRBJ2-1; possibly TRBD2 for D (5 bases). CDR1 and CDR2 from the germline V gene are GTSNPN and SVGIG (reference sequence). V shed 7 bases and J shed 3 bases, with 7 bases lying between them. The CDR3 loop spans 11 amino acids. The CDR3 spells CAYRDYNEQFF. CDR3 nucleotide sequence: TGTGCCTACCGGGACTACAATGAGCAGTTCTTC.

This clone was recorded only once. The CDR3 sequence is CAWSVPQGVNEKLFF. CDR3 nucleotides: TGTGCCTGGAGTGTACCTCAGGGCGTTAATGAAAAACTGTTTTTT. The rearrangement links TRBV30 to TRBJ1-4; weak D call: TRBD1 (5 bases). The germline CDR1 and CDR2 sequences are GTSNPN and SVGIG (reference sequence). The CDR3 extends over 15 amino acids. V was trimmed by 0 bases and J by 4 bases, leaving 12 bases between them.

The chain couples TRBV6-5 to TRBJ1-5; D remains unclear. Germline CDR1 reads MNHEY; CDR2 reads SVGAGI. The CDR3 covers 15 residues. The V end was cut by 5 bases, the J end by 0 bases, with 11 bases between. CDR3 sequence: CASSPWEHSNQPQHF. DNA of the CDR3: TGTGCCAGCAGTCCCTGGGAGCATAGCAATCAGCCCCAGCATTTT.

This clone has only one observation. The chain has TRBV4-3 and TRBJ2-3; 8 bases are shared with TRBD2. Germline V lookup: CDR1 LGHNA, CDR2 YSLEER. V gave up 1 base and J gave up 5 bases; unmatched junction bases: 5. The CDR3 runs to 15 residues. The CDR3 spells CASSQVGREGDTQYF. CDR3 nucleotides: TGCGCCAGCAGCCAAGTTGGCCGGGAGGGAGATACGCAGTATTTT.

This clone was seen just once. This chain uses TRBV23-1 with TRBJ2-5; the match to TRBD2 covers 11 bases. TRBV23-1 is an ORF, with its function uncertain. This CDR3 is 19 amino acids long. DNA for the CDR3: TGCGGGCTAGCGGGAGGCGGGGGGACCGCGGGGTACAAAGTAGAGACCCAGTACTTC. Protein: CGLAGGGGTAGYKVETQYF.

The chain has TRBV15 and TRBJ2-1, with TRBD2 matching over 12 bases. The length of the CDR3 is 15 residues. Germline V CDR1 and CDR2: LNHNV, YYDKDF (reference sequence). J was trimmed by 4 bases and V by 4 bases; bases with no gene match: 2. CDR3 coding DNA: TGTGCCACCAGCAACGGGACTAGCGGGTACAATGAGCAGTTCTTC. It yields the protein CATSNGTSGYNEQFF.

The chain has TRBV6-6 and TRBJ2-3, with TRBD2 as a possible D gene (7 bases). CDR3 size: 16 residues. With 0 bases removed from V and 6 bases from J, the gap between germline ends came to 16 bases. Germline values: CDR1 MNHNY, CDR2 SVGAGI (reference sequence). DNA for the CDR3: TGTGCCAGCAGTTACTCGATTCGGGGGGCCGGCGATACGCAGTATTTT. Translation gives CASSYSIRGAGDTQYF.

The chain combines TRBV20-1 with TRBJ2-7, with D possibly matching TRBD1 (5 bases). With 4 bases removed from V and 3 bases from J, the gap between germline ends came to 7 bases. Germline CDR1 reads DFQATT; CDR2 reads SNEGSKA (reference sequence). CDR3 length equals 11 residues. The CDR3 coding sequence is TGCAGTGCTATTAGGGGCTACGAGCAGTACTTC. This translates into CSAIRGYEQYF.

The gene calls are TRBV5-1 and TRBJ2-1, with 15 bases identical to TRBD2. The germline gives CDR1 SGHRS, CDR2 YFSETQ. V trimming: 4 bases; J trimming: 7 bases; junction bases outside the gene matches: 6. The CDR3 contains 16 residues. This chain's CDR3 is CASSLGTSGRLNEQFF. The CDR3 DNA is TGCGCCAGCAGCCTTGGGACTAGCGGGAGGCTGAATGAGCAGTTCTTC.

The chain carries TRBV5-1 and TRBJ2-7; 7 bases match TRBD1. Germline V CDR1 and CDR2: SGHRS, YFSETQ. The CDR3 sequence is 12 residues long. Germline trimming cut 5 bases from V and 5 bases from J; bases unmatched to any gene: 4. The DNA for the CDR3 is TGCGCCAGCAGTCGACAGGGTGACGAGCAGTACTTC. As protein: CASSRQGDEQYF.

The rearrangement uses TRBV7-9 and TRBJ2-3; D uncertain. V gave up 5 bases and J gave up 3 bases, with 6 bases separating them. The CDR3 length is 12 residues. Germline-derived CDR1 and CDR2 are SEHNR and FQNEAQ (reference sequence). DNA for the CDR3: TGTGCCAGCAGCCTCGAGACAGATACGCAGTATTTT. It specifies CASSLETDTQYF.

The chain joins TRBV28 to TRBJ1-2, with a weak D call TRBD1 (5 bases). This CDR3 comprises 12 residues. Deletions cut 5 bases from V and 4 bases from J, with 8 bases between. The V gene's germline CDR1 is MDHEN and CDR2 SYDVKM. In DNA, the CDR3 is TGTGCCAGCAGTACAGGCGCCTATGGCTACACCTTC. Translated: CASSTGAYGYTF.

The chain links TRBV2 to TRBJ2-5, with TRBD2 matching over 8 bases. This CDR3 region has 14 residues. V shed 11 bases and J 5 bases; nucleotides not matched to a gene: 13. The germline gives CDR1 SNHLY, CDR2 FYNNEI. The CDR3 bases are TGTGCCCCCAGGACTAGCTTGAACGCGGAGACCCAGTACTTC. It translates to CAPRTSLNAETQYF.

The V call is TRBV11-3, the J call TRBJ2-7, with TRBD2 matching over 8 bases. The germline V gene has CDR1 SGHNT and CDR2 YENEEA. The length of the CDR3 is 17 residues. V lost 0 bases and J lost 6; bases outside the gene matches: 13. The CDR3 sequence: CASSLDRPGTGGGEQYF. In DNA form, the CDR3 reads TGTGCCAGCAGCTTAGACCGCCCGGGTACGGGAGGGGGCGAGCAGTACTTC.

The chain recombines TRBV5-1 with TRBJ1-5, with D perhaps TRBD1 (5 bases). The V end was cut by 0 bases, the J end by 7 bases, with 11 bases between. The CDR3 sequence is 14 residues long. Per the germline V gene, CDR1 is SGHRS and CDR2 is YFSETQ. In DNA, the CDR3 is TGCGCCAGCAGCTTGGAGGGGCTCGGCCAGCCCCAGCATTTT. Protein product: CASSLEGLGQPQHF.

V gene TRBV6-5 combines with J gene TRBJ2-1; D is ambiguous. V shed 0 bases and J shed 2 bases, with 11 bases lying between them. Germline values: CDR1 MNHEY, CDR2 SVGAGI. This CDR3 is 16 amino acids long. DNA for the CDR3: TGTGCCAGCAGTTACTCCAAAAGCCGCACCTACAATGAGCAGTTCTTC. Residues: CASSYSKSRTYNEQFF.

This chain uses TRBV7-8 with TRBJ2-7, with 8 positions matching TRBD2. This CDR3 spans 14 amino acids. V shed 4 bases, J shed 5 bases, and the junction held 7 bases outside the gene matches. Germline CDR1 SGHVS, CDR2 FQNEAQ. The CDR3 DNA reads TGTGCCAGCAGCTGGAGCGGGGGCCCAGACGAGCAGTACTTC. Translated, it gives CASSWSGGPDEQYF. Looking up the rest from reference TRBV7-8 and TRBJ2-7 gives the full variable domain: GAGVSQSPRYKVAKRGQDVALRCDPISGHVSLFWYQQALGQGPEFLTYFQNEAQLDKSGLPSDRFFAERPEGSVSTLKIQRTQQEDSAVYLCASSWSGGPDEQYFGPGTRLTVT.

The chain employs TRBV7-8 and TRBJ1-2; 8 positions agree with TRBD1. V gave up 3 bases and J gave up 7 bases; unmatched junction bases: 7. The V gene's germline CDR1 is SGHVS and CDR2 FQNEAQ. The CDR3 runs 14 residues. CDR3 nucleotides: TGTGCCAGCAGCTTGGCGACAGGGGTGGCTGGCTACACCTTC. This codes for CASSLATGVAGYTF.